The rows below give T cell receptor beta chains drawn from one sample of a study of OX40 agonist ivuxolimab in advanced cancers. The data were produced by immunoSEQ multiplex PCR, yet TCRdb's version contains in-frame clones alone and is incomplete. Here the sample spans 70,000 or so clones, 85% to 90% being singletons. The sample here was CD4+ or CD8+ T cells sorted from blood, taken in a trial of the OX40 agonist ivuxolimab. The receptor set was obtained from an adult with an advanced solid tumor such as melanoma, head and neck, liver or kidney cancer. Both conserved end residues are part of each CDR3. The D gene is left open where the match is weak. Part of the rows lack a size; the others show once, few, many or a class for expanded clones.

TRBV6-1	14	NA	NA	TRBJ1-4	CASTDSLANEKLFF	TGTGCCAGCACGGACAGTTTGGCTAATGAAAAACTGTTTTTT
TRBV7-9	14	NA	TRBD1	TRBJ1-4	CASSRDRGNEKLFF	TGTGCCAGCAGCAGGGACAGGGGTAATGAAAAACTGTTTTTT
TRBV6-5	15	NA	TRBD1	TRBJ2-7	CASKTGGTSSYEQYF	TGTGCCAGCAAAACAGGGGGAACCAGCTCCTACGAGCAGTACTTC
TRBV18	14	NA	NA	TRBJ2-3	CASSPLRGADTQYF	TGTGCCAGCTCACCTCTCAGGGGGGCAGATACGCAGTATTTT
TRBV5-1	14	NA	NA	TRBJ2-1	CASRQGYSYNEQFF	TGCGCCAGCAGACAGGGATACTCCTACAATGAGCAGTTCTTC
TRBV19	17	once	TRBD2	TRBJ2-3	CASSLRTSGTSTDTQYF	TGTGCCAGTAGTTTAAGAACTAGCGGTACTAGCACAGATACGCAGTATTTT
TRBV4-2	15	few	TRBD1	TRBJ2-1	CASSPGQGWSNEQFF	TGTGCCAGCAGCCCAGGACAGGGTTGGTCCAATGAGCAGTTCTTC
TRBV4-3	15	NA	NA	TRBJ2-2	CASSPRRSNTGELFF	TGCGCCAGCAGCCCGCGCCGATCGAACACCGGGGAGCTGTTTTTT
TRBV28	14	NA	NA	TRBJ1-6	CASSLPQGFSPLHF	TGTGCCAGCAGTTTGCCCCAGGGTTTTTCACCCCTCCACTTT
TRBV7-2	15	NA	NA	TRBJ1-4	CASSLGGRGGEKLFF	TGTGCCAGCAGCTTAGGGGGTAGGGGGGGTGAAAAACTGTTTTTT
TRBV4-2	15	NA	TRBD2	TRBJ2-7	CASSPLAGGPHEQYF	TGTGCCAGCAGCCCGTTAGCGGGAGGGCCGCACGAGCAGTACTTC
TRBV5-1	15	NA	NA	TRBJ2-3	CASSFDGANTDTQYF	TGCGCCAGCAGCTTTGACGGGGCTAACACAGATACGCAGTATTTT
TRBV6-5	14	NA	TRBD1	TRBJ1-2	CASSYRGQGYGYTF	TGTGCCAGCAGTTACAGGGGGCAAGGCTATGGCTACACCTTC
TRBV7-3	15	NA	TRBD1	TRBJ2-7	CASSLEGQGIGEQYF	TGTGCCAGCAGCTTAGAGGGACAGGGGATAGGCGAGCAGTACTTC
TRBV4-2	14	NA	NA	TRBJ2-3	CASSQVDGTDTQYF	TGTGCCAGCAGCCAAGTTGACGGCACAGATACGCAGTATTTT